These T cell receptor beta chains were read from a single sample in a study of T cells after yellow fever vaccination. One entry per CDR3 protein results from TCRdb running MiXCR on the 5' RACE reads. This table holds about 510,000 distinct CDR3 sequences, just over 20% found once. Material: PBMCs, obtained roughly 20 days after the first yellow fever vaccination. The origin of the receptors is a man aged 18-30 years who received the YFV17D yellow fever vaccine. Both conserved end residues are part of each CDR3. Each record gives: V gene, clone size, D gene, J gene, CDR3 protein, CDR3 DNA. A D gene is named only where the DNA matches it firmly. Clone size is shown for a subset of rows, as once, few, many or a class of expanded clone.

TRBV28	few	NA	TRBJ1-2	CASSWTVYGYTF	TGTGCCAGCAGTTGGACGGTTTATGGCTACACCTTC
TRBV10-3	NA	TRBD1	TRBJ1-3	CAISEPSSADRGLYSGNTIYF	TGTGCCATCAGTGAGCCTTCCTCCGCAGACAGGGGGCTTTACTCTGGAAACACCATATATTTT
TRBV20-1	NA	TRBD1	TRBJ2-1	CSAPKRTGDNEQFF	TGCAGTGCTCCTAAGCGGACAGGGGACAATGAGCAGTTCTTC
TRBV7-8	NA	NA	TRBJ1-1	CASSRNGDTEAFF	TGTGCCAGCAGCCGAAACGGGGACACTGAAGCTTTCTTT
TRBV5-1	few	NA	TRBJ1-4	CASSLASPRRNEKLFF	TGCGCCAGCAGCTTGGCGTCACCCCGACGAAATGAAAAACTGTTTTTT
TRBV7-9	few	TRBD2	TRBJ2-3	CASSAVTRGGRADTQYF	TGTGCCAGCAGCGCCGTCACGCGGGGGGGCCGGGCAGATACGCAGTATTTT
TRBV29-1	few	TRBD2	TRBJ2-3	CSVEGLGLAGAADTQYF	TGCAGCGTGGAGGGATTGGGACTAGCGGGGGCAGCAGATACGCAGTATTTT
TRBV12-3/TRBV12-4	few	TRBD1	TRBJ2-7	CASSAGQVGTYEQYF	TGTGCCAGCAGTGCGGGACAGGTAGGGACCTACGAGCAGTACTTC
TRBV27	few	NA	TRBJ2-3	CASSFSAPTDTQYF	TGTGCCAGCAGTTTCTCGGCCCCCACAGATACGCAGTATTTT
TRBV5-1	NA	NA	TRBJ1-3	CASSSSGSGNTIYF	TGCGCCAGCAGCTCTTCCGGCTCTGGAAACACCATATATTTT
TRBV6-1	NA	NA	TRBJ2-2	CASRDRAGAGELFF	TGTGCCAGCAGGGACAGGGCGGGAGCCGGGGAGCTGTTTTTT
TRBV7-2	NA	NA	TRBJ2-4	CASSRGLLQYF	TGTGCCAGCAGCCGCGGACTCCTACAGTACTTC
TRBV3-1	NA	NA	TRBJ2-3	CASSPPYGIPDTQYF	TGTGCCAGCAGCCCCCCTTACGGGATACCAGATACGCAGTATTTT
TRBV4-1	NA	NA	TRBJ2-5	CASSPQMQETQYF	TGCGCCAGCAGTCCTCAGATGCAAGAGACCCAGTACTTC
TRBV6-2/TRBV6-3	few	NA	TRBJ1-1	CASSFASRDTEAFF	TGTGCCAGCAGCTTTGCAAGCAGGGACACTGAAGCTTTCTTT
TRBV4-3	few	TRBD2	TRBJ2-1	CASSQEFWRGADNEQFF	TGCGCCAGCAGCCAAGAATTTTGGCGGGGGGCTGACAATGAGCAGTTCTTC
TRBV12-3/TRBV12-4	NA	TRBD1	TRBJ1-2	CASSLRGQGRVGYTF	TGTGCCAGCAGCCTCCGGGGACAGGGACGTGTCGGCTACACCTTC
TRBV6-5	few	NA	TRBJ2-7	CASSYSGTVSYEQYF	TGTGCCAGCAGTTACTCCGGGACGGTCTCCTACGAGCAGTACTTC
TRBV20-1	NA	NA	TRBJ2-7	CSARGGGPYEQYF	TGCAGTGCTAGAGGGGGGGGCCCCTACGAGCAGTACTTC
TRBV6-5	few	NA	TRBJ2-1	CASSWAGNNEQFF	TGTGCCAGCAGTTGGGCCGGGAACAATGAGCAGTTCTTC
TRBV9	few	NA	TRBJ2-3	CASSAPGGVSTDTQYF	TGTGCCAGCAGCGCGCCAGGGGGGGTAAGCACAGATACGCAGTATTTT
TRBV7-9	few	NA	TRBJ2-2	CASSLWAGGSGELFF	TGTGCCAGCAGCCTATGGGCCGGAGGGTCAGGGGAGCTGTTTTTT
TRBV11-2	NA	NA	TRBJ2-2	CASSLIWELFF	TGTGCCAGCAGCTTGATTTGGGAGCTGTTTTTT
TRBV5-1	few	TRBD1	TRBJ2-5	CATLPRTGEGTQYF	TGCGCCACCTTACCTCGGACAGGAGAAGGGACCCAGTACTTC
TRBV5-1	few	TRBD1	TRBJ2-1	CASSFGTANRNEQFF	TGCGCCAGCAGCTTTGGGACAGCAAACCGCAATGAGCAGTTCTTC
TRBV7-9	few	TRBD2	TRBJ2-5	CASSRREHLETQYF	TGTGCCAGCAGCCGGCGGGAGCATCTAGAGACCCAGTACTTC
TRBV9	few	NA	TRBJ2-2	CASSARSGATGELFF	TGTGCCAGCAGCGCCCGGTCGGGGGCCACCGGGGAGCTGTTTTTT
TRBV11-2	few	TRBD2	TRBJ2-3	CASSLDQGSGGVLTDTQYF	TGTGCCAGCAGCTTAGATCAGGGTAGCGGGGGGGTACTCACAGATACGCAGTATTTT
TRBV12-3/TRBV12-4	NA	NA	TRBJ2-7	CASSPPGRFYEQYF	TGTGCCAGCAGCCCACCGGGACGGTTCTACGAGCAGTACTTC
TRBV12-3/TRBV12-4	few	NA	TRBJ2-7	CASSLGPGATYEQYF	TGTGCCAGCAGTTTAGGGCCGGGTGCGACCTACGAGCAGTACTTC
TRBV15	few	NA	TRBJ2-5	CATSRDGSGTQYF	TGTGCCACCAGCAGAGATGGGAGCGGGACCCAGTACTTC
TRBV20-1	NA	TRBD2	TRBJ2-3	CSARQSFAGGFTDTQYF	TGCAGTGCTAGACAGTCGTTCGCGGGGGGGTTCACAGATACGCAGTATTTT
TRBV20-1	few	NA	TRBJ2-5	CSAREFGETQYF	TGCAGTGCTAGAGAGTTCGGAGAGACCCAGTACTTC
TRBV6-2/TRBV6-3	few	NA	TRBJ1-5	CASSYSGGEARAQHF	TGTGCCAGCAGTTACTCGGGCGGCGAAGCTAGGGCCCAGCATTTT
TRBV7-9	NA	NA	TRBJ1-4	CASTQVGQSNEKLFF	TGTGCCAGCACTCAGGTGGGGCAATCTAATGAAAAACTGTTTTTT
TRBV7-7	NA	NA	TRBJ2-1	CASTPSGFNEQFF	TGTGCTAGCACCCCCTCGGGATTCAATGAGCAGTTCTTC
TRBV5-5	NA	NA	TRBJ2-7	CASTAGTYEQYF	TGTGCCAGCACCGCGGGGACCTACGAGCAGTACTTC
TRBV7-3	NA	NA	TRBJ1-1	CASSPAAGDTEAFF	TGTGCCAGCAGCCCGGCCGCCGGGGACACTGAAGCTTTCTTT
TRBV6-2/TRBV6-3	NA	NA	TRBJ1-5	CASSLWEPRRSDDQPQHF	TGTGCCAGCAGTTTATGGGAACCAAGGAGGAGCGACGATCAGCCCCAGCATTTT
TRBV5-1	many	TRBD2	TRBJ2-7	CASSAQRGGSYEQYF	TGCGCCAGCAGCGCCCAGCGGGGGGGCTCCTACGAGCAGTACTTC
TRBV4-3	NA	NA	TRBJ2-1	CASSQKASVYNEQFF	TGCGCCAGCAGCCAAAAGGCTAGCGTCTACAATGAGCAGTTCTTC
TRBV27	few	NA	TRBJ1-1	CASSPHGRAFEAFF	TGTGCCAGCAGTCCCCACGGACGAGCTTTTGAAGCTTTCTTT
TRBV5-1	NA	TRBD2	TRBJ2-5	CASSFPGLAGQETQYF	TGCGCCAGCAGCTTTCCGGGACTAGCGGGTCAAGAGACCCAGTACTTC
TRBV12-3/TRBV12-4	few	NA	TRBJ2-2	CASSLRQGYTGELFF	TGTGCCAGCAGTCTGCGGCAGGGGTACACCGGGGAGCTGTTTTTT
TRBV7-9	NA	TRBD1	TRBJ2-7	CASGTWDRDYEQYF	TGTGCCAGCGGGACTTGGGACAGGGACTACGAGCAGTACTTC
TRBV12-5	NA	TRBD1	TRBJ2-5	CASGPGQGETQYF	TGTGCTAGTGGTCCAGGACAGGGAGAGACCCAGTACTTC
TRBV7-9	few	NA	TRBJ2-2	CASSPNTGNTGELFF	TGTGCCAGCAGCCCTAACACAGGGAACACCGGGGAGCTGTTTTTT
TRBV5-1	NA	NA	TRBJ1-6	CASSLAGRERSPLHF	TGCGCCAGCAGCTTGGCGGGCAGGGAGCGGTCACCCCTCCACTTT
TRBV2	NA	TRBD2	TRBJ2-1	CASTLSGVVNEQFF	TGTGCCAGCACCCTTAGCGGGGTAGTCAATGAGCAGTTCTTC
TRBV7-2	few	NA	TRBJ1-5	CASSVARNRLDQPQHF	TGTGCCAGCAGCGTCGCGAGGAACAGGCTCGATCAGCCCCAGCATTTT
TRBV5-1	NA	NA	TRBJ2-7	CASSLGLKTYEQYF	TGCGCCAGCAGCTTGGGACTTAAGACCTACGAGCAGTACTTC
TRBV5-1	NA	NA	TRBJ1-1	CASSLDRATNTEAFF	TGCGCCAGCAGCTTGGACAGGGCAACGAACACTGAAGCTTTCTTT
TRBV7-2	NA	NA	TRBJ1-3	CASTRSGNTIYF	TGTGCCAGCACCAGGTCGGGAAACACCATATATTTT
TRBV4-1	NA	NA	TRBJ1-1	CASSSRDTDTEAFF	TGCGCCAGCAGCAGCCGGGACACCGACACTGAAGCTTTCTTT
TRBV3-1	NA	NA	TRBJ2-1	CASSQDRSSYNEQFF	TGTGCCAGCAGCCAAGATCGGAGCTCCTACAATGAGCAGTTCTTC
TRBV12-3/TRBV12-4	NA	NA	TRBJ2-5	CASSAPGSQETQYF	TGTGCCAGCAGTGCCCCAGGGTCTCAAGAGACCCAGTACTTC
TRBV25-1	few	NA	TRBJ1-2	CASSDKRTYGYTF	TGTGCCAGCAGTGACAAGAGAACCTATGGCTACACCTTC
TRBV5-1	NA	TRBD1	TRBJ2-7	CASSASRDRDPYEQYF	TGCGCCAGCAGCGCGAGCCGGGACAGGGACCCCTACGAGCAGTACTTC